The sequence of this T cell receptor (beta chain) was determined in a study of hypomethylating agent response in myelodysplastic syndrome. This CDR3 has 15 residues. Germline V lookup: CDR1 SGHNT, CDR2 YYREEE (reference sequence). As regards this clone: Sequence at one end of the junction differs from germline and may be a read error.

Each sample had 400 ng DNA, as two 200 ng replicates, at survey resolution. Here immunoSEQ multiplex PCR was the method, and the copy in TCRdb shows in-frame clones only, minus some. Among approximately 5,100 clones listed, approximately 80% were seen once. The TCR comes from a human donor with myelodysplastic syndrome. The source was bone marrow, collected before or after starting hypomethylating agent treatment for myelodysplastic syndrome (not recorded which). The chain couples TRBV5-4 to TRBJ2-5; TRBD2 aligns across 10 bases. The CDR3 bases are TGCGCCAGCAGCTCCCACGGGACTAGCGATGAGACCCAGTACTTC. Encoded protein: CASSSHGTSDETQYF. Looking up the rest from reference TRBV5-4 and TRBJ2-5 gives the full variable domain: ETGVTQSPTHLIKTRGQQVTLRCSSQSGHNTVSWYQQALGQGPQFIFQYYREEENGRGNFPPRFSGLQFPNYSSELNVNALELDDSALYLCASSSHGTSDETQYFGPGTRLLVL.